These T cell receptor beta chains were read from a single sample in a study of OX40 agonist ivuxolimab in advanced cancers. Libraries were prepared by immunoSEQ multiplex PCR; TCRdb keeps only in-frame clonotypes and omits some of them. The table lists tens of thousands of clones, approximately 90% of them singletons, with 14% in the top ten. This sample comprised CD4+ or CD8+ T cells sorted from blood, obtained in a trial of the OX40 agonist ivuxolimab. The origin of the receptors is an adult with an advanced solid tumor such as melanoma, head and neck, liver or kidney cancer. CDR3s include the opening cysteine and the closing phenylalanine or tryptophan. The D gene is left open where the match is weak. A clone size is listed for some rows: how often the clone was seen (once, few, many), or a class if it is expanded.

abundance,len,v_gene,d_gene,j_gene,CDR3nt,CDR3aa
.,17,TRBV13,TRBD2,TRBJ2-1,TGTGCCAGCAGCACATTTCCTAGCGGGGATTCCTACAATGAGCAGTTCTTC,CASSTFPSGDSYNEQFF
.,16,TRBV19,.,TRBJ2-1,TGTGCCAGTAGTCCCCGCCTGCGTTATGCGGCACGGGAGCAGTTCTTC,CASSPRLRYAAREQFF
.,14,TRBV28,.,TRBJ2-5,TGTGCCAGCAGTTTATGGCAGGGACAAGAGACCCAGTACTTC,CASSLWQGQETQYF
once,15,TRBV7-9,.,TRBJ2-7,TGTGCCAGCAGCTTAGTGGCTAGCTCCAACTACGAGCAGTACTTC,CASSLVASSNYEQYF
.,12,TRBV28,.,TRBJ1-2,TGTGCCAGCAGTCGGGGTAACTATGGCTACACCTTC,CASSRGNYGYTF
.,13,TRBV28,.,TRBJ2-5,TGTGCCAGCAGTTTTGAGCGTTCCGAGACCCAGTACTTC,CASSFERSETQYF
.,13,TRBV6-5,.,TRBJ2-1,TGTGCCAGCAGTTCGTATGAGGCAAATGAGCAGTTCTTC,CASSSYEANEQFF
.,11,TRBV20-1,.,TRBJ2-7,TGCAGTGCTAGTAGGGTCCACGAGCAGTACTTC,CSASRVHEQYF
.,12,TRBV2,.,TRBJ2-7,TGTGCCAGCACCCAACACGGTGGCGAGCAGTACTTC,CASTQHGGEQYF
.,13,TRBV6-5,.,TRBJ1-5,TGTGCCAGCAGGCCCCACATAAATCAGCCCCAGCATTTT,CASRPHINQPQHF
once,15,TRBV4-1,.,TRBJ2-1,TGCGCCAGCAGCCAAGTGGGGGCCTCCTACAATGAGCAGTTCTTC,CASSQVGASYNEQFF
.,18,TRBV5-1,TRBD2,TRBJ2-1,TGCGCCAGCAGCTTGGGGGGCTCACCGGGAGGGCCCTACAATGAGCAGTTCTTC,CASSLGGSPGGPYNEQFF
.,14,TRBV30,.,TRBJ2-7,TGTGCCTGTACGGGACAGCGGGTCTCCTACGAGCAGTACTTC,CACTGQRVSYEQYF
.,14,TRBV7-9,.,TRBJ1-1,TGTGCCAGCAGCTCCGGAGGGGTAGGTACTGAAGCTTTCTTT,CASSSGGVGTEAFF
once,15,TRBV7-9,.,TRBJ2-1,TGTGCCAGCAGGGAGGGACCGGCGACGGCGGGTGAGCAGTTCTTC,CASREGPATAGEQFF
once,15,TRBV14,TRBD2,TRBJ2-7,TGTGCCAGCAGCCAATCGTCGGGGAGGGGTTACGAGCAGTACTTC,CASSQSSGRGYEQYF
once,13,TRBV2,.,TRBJ2-7,TGTGCCAGCAGCGAGGAGGAAACCTACGAGCAGTACTTC,CASSEEETYEQYF
medium-sized,15,TRBV7-9,.,TRBJ2-7,TGTGCCAGCAGTGTCGGAGCGTCCTCCTCCTACGAGCAGTACTTC,CASSVGASSSYEQYF
.,12,TRBV6-4,.,TRBJ2-7,TGTGCCAGAAGACGGTCCTCCTACGAGCAGTACTTC,CARRRSSYEQYF
.,16,TRBV11-2,TRBD2,TRBJ2-1,TGTGCCAGCAGCTCTAACCTAGCGGGAGGGCAGAATGAGCAGTTCTTC,CASSSNLAGGQNEQFF
.,14,TRBV2,.,TRBJ2-7,TGTGCCAGCAAGCCGGGGACAAGTGGCTACGAGCAGTACTTC,CASKPGTSGYEQYF
.,15,TRBV5-6,TRBD1,TRBJ1-5,TGTGCCAGCAGCCGGAAGGGACAGGGCAATCAGCCCCAGCATTTT,CASSRKGQGNQPQHF
.,14,TRBV19,TRBD1,TRBJ2-7,TGTGCCAGTAGTTGGACAGGGGGCGCTTACGAGCAGTACTTC,CASSWTGGAYEQYF
.,16,TRBV4-1,TRBD2,TRBJ2-1,TGCGCCAGCAGCCAGCGCCGGGGGGGTTCCTACAATGAGCAGTTCTTC,CASSQRRGGSYNEQFF
.,16,TRBV7-8,.,TRBJ2-4,TGTGCCAGCAGCTTAGATAGAGTCGGAACCAAAAACATTCAGTACTTC,CASSLDRVGTKNIQYF